This T cell receptor beta chain was sequenced during a study of vaccination and CD4 T cells after COVID-19. The CDR3 sequence is 15 residues long. V lost 4 bases, J lost 1 base, and 6 bases stayed unmatched. From germline, CDR1 is DFQATT and CDR2 SNEGSKA (reference sequence). TCRdb redid the calling of the PCR reads with MiXCR, one entry per CDR3 protein. The sample contains about 18,000 distinct CDR3 sequences, about 62% of which appear only once. V usage is TRBV20-1 and J usage is TRBJ2-3, with 9 bases aligning to TRBD2. The sample was CD4+ T cells from blood, taken before SARS-CoV-2 vaccination. The TCR comes from a human donor who had recovered from COVID-19. The CDR3 loop reads CSAKNWTSGTDTQYF. The CDR3 nucleotides are TGCAGTGCTAAAAATTGGACTAGCGGCACAGATACGCAGTATTTT.